These T cell receptor beta chains were read from a single sample in a study of graft-versus-host responses after intestinal transplantation. These TCRs are of unknown antigen specificity. Data came from immunoSEQ multiplex PCR; TCRdb stores just in-frame clones and leaves some out. The table shows 96,000 or so clones, with more than 85% occurring only once. The sequencing here drew on unstimulated CD4+ T cells sorted from spleen or lymph node cells, taken before intestinal transplant. Source of these receptors: a human donor who received an intestinal transplant. Both conserved end residues are part of each CDR3. Fields, in order: V gene, clone size, D gene, J gene, CDR3 protein, CDR3 DNA. The D gene is left open where the match is weak. Some rows mark clone size as missing; the rest say once, few, many or name a class of expanded clone.

TRBV28	-	-	TRBJ1-5	CASRDTNQPQHF	TGTGCCAGCCGGGACACTAATCAGCCCCAGCATTTT
TRBV2	once	-	TRBJ2-3	CASSDGLLITDTQYF	TGTGCCAGCAGTGATGGTTTACTGATCACAGATACGCAGTATTTT
TRBV7-9	-	-	TRBJ1-1	CASSTLQGYNTEAFF	TGTGCCAGCAGCACCTTACAGGGATATAACACTGAAGCTTTCTTT
TRBV5-5	-	TRBD2	TRBJ2-1	CASFRSGVDNEQFF	TGTGCCAGCTTTCGGAGCGGGGTGGACAATGAGCAGTTCTTC
TRBV10-3	-	TRBD1	TRBJ1-2	CAISLQGQLNYGYTF	TGTGCCATCAGTCTACAGGGGCAATTGAACTATGGCTACACCTTC
TRBV28	-	-	TRBJ1-2	CASSLGARNYGYTF	TGTGCCAGCAGTTTGGGGGCCCGTAACTATGGCTACACCTTC
TRBV5-1	few	TRBD2	TRBJ2-5	CASCLSSSGGETQYF	TGCGCCAGTTGTCTGTCTAGCTCGGGGGGGGAGACCCAGTACTTC
TRBV6-1	-	TRBD1	TRBJ2-7	CASRWRRDSHSEQYF	TGTGCCAGCAGATGGCGCCGGGACAGTCATAGCGAGCAGTACTTC
TRBV4-1	once	TRBD1	TRBJ1-1	CASSPGQGKNTEAFF	TGCGCCAGCAGCCCCGGACAGGGGAAAAACACTGAAGCTTTCTTT
TRBV6-4	-	-	TRBJ2-1	CASSDFGGYNEQFF	TGTGCCAGCAGTGACTTCGGGGGATACAATGAGCAGTTCTTC
TRBV5-1	-	-	TRBJ1-6	CASSLGQYNSPLHF	TGCGCCAGCAGCTTGGGACAATATAATTCACCCCTCCACTTT
TRBV28	-	-	TRBJ2-5	CASRSQWAGETQYF	TGTGCCAGCAGATCCCAGTGGGCAGGGGAGACCCAGTACTTC
TRBV5-6	-	TRBD2	TRBJ2-3	CASSDGLAGLYPDTQYF	TGTGCCAGCAGCGATGGACTAGCGGGGTTATATCCAGATACGCAGTATTTT
TRBV5-6	-	-	TRBJ1-3	CASKRGMSGNTIYF	TGTGCCAGCAAGAGGGGGATGAGTGGAAACACCATATATTTT
TRBV6-5	-	-	TRBJ2-1	CASSYSTATRGDEQFF	TGTGCCAGCAGTTACTCAACCGCGACAAGGGGCGATGAGCAGTTCTTC
TRBV2	few	TRBD1	TRBJ2-7	CASSELGTGGEQYF	TGTGCCAGCAGTGAACTAGGGACAGGGGGCGAGCAGTACTTC
TRBV7-3	-	TRBD1	TRBJ2-2	CASSETGAVTGELFF	TGTGCCAGCAGCGAAACAGGGGCCGTCACCGGGGAGCTGTTTTTT
TRBV4-1	-	-	TRBJ2-2	CASSQGYGTGELFF	TGCGCCAGCAGCCAAGGATACGGGACCGGGGAGCTGTTTTTT
TRBV5-1	-	TRBD2	TRBJ2-2	CASSPERGGRTGELFF	TGCGCCAGCAGCCCCGAGCGGGGGGGCCGAACCGGGGAGCTGTTTTTT
TRBV5-4	-	TRBD2	TRBJ2-1	CASSLASASGGSYNEQFF	TGTGCCAGCAGCTTGGCCAGCGCTAGCGGAGGTTCCTACAATGAGCAGTTCTTC
TRBV5-1	-	-	TRBJ2-7	CASSLAGVPYEQYF	TGCGCCAGCAGCTTGGCGGGAGTTCCCTACGAGCAGTACTTC
TRBV6-1	-	-	TRBJ1-2	CASSEARGKDGYTF	TGTGCCAGCAGTGAAGCTCGAGGTAAAGACGGCTACACCTTC
TRBV19	-	-	TRBJ2-5	CASSPRDSAGSSYF	TGTGCCAGTAGTCCCCGGGACTCAGCTGGTTCTTCGTACTTC
TRBV5-1	-	-	TRBJ2-3	CASSTNPSTDTQYF	TGCGCCAGCAGCACTAACCCTAGCACAGATACGCAGTATTTT
TRBV28	-	TRBD1	TRBJ2-7	CASIPSGTGGLEQYF	TGTGCCAGCATTCCCTCCGGGACAGGGGGTCTTGAGCAGTACTTC
TRBV27	-	TRBD2	TRBJ2-1	CASSLPGLAGGPHEQFF	TGTGCCAGCAGTTTACCCGGCCTAGCGGGGGGGCCCCATGAGCAGTTCTTC
TRBV30	-	-	TRBJ2-5	CAWSPKGRGRVQETQYF	TGTGCCTGGAGTCCGAAGGGTCGGGGGAGAGTACAAGAGACCCAGTACTTC
TRBV20-1	-	-	TRBJ1-2	CSARDGVGYTF	TGCAGTGCTAGAGACGGGGTTGGCTACACCTTC
TRBV20-1	-	-	TRBJ1-2	CSGSGARYTF	TGCAGTGGTTCGGGTGCTCGCTACACCTTC
TRBV2	once	-	TRBJ2-7	CASSTMDSHPQGEQYF	TGTGCCAGCAGTACCATGGACAGTCACCCTCAAGGCGAGCAGTACTTC
TRBV4-1	-	-	TRBJ1-4	CASSQDGTAATNEKLFF	TGCGCCAGCAGCCAAGATGGGACTGCCGCAACTAATGAAAAACTGTTTTTT